This T cell receptor beta chain was captured in a study of T cell responses to AZD1222 COVID-19 vaccine. Trimming removed 0 bases at V and 8 bases at J, with 6 bases between. The germline V gene encodes CDR1 SGDLS and CDR2 YYNGEE. The CDR3 has 13 residues. Study-level points and caveats: The study identified only 6 or 7 AZD1222 recipients as seropositive at baseline. Two AZD1222 doses significantly raised spike-specific TCR breadth and depth over controls. A reported finding is that nearly half of spike-specific TCRs target unmutated variant regions. Donors were largely white British and mainly female; clonal diversity was possibly underestimated.

The assay was immunoSEQ multiplex PCR, and TCRdb's table has in-frame clones only and misses some. This table holds about 90,000 clones, 80% to 90% found once. Remarks on this clone: Its matching antigen is unknown.

The TCR was taken from an adult in good health. The sample consisted of peripheral blood, taken on day 0 of AZD1222 vaccination. The rearrangement uses TRBV9 and TRBJ1-6; no firm D call. CDR3 coding DNA: TGTGCCAGCAGCGTAGGGAAAGATTCACCCCTCCACTTT. Translation gives CASSVGKDSPLHF.